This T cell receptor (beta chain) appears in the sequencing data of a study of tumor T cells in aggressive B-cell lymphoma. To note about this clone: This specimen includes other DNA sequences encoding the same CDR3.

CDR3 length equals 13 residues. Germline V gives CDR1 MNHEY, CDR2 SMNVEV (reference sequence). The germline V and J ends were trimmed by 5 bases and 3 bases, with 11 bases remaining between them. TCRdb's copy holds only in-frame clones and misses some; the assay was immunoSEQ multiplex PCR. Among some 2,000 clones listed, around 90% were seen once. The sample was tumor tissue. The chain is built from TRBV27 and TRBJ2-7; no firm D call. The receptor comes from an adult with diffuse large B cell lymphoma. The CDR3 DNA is TGTGCCAGCAGTCCCGCCGAGCTCTACGAGCAGTACTTC. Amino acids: CASSPAELYEQYF.